The 28 T cell receptor beta chains in this list originate from one sample, sequenced in a study of early T cells in non-severe SARS-CoV-2 infection. TCRdb re-analysed the 5' RACE reads in MiXCR, keeping a single row per CDR3 protein. The table lists approximately 30,000 distinct CDR3 sequences, under 7% of them singletons. The sample consisted of whole blood. The receptors derive from an adult who was a healthcare worker with PCR-confirmed SARS-CoV-2 infection or an uninfected control (not recorded which).

The CDR3 DNA follows: TGTGCCAGCAGCTTAGAGGTAGACACTGAAGCTTTCTTT. Amino acids: CASSLEVDTEAFF. The chain couples TRBV7-6 to TRBJ1-1; D is unclear. The CDR3 has 13 residues. Germline V gene sequence: CDR1 SGHVS, CDR2 FNYEAQ. Trimming removed 1 base at V and 3 bases at J, with 6 bases between.

This clonotype was picked up many times. The chain couples TRBV7-8 to TRBJ1-1; 10 bases agree with TRBD1. The CDR3 has 16 amino acids. Trimming took 0 bases from V and 4 from J; bases not matched to a gene: 5. Germline-derived CDR1 and CDR2 are SGHVS and FQNEAQ. CDR3 coding DNA: TGTGCCAGCAGCTTAGCGGGAAGGGACAGGGGCACTGAAGCTTTCTTT. Translation: CASSLAGRDRGTEAFF. Based on the CDR3 plus reference TRBV7-8 and TRBJ1-1, the full variable domain is GAGVSQSPRYKVAKRGQDVALRCDPISGHVSLFWYQQALGQGPEFLTYFQNEAQLDKSGLPSDRFFAERPEGSVSTLKIQRTQQEDSAVYLCASSLAGRDRGTEAFFGQGTRLTVV.

This clonotype came up many times. This sequence joins TRBV20-1 and TRBJ1-5; D gene unclear. In germline, CDR1 is DFQATT, CDR2 SNEGSKA (reference sequence). The V end was cut by 6 bases, the J end by 7 bases, with 13 bases between. The length of the CDR3 is 12 residues. The CDR3 sequence is CSAGSVGQPQHF. DNA of the CDR3: TGCAGTGCAGGGAGTGTCGGGCAGCCCCAGCATTTT.

The chain is built from TRBV6-5 and TRBJ1-1, with D possibly being TRBD1 (5 bases). The CDR3 totals 12 residues. The V end lost 2 bases, the J end lost 6 bases, and 7 bases lay between the germline ends. Germline CDR1 and CDR2: MNHEY and SVGAGI. In nucleotides, the CDR3 is TGTGCCAGCAGTTACCCAGGGTCTGAAGCTTTCTTT. This encodes CASSYPGSEAFF.

This clonotype was seen a handful of times. The chain recombines TRBV7-6 with TRBJ1-4; TRBD1 aligns across 9 bases. V dropped 5 bases and J dropped 5; count of bases not matched to a gene: 9. CDR1 SGHVS and CDR2 FNYEAQ come from the germline V gene. The CDR3 runs 16 residues. The CDR3 protein is CASSDPTGGGNEKLFF. DNA of the CDR3: TGTGCCAGCAGCGATCCCACAGGGGGCGGAAATGAAAAACTGTTTTTT.

The table lists this clonotype with a few counts. The CDR3 protein is CASSLQTGSATGELFF. Written as DNA, the CDR3 is TGTGCCAGCAGCTTACAGACCGGGAGTGCCACCGGGGAGCTGTTTTTT. The chain uses TRBV11-2 and TRBJ2-2; D possibly corresponds to TRBD2 (6 bases). The germline V gene has CDR1 SGHAT and CDR2 FQNNGV. The germline V and J ends were trimmed by 2 bases and 4 bases, with 14 bases remaining between them. CDR3 length: 16 amino acids.

The chain recombines TRBV7-2 with TRBJ2-5, with TRBD2 matching 14 bases. Germline lookup yields CDR1 SGHTA and CDR2 FQGNSA. Trimming at V came to 5 bases and at J to 2 bases, leaving 4 bases not matched to a gene. CDR3 size: 16 residues. CDR3 bases: TGTGCCAGCAGCCGGACTAGCGGGAGGCTTCAAGAGACCCAGTACTTC. Residues: CASSRTSGRLQETQYF.

V and J are TRBV5-1 and TRBJ1-1; 8 positions match TRBD1. The CDR3 length is 14 residues. The V gene's germline CDR1 is SGHRS and CDR2 YFSETQ. Trimming took 2 bases from V and 4 from J; bases not matched to a gene: 4. In nucleotides, the CDR3 is TGCGCCAGCAGCTTTTTACAGGGGGGCACTGAAGCTTTCTTT. The encoded protein is CASSFLQGGTEAFF.

This clonotype was detected ten times or more. V is TRBV30 and J is TRBJ2-3; weak D call: TRBD1 (6 bases). Germline V CDR1 and CDR2: GTSNPN, SVGIG (reference sequence). CDR3 length: 14 residues. V was pared by 0 bases and J by 6 bases, with 13 bases between. CDR3 sequence reads: CAWSVPRGGDTQYF. In nucleotides, the CDR3 is TGTGCCTGGAGTGTGCCCAGGGGCGGGGATACGCAGTATTTT.

This clonotype was seen at least ten times. The rearrangement joins TRBV29-1 to TRBJ2-1; unclear D gene. V gave up 4 bases and J gave up 8 bases, with 12 bases separating them. Per germline, CDR1 SQVTM and CDR2 ANQGSEA. The CDR3 spans 12 residues. This chain's CDR3 is CSVADIFDEQFF. The CDR3 bases are TGCAGCGTTGCAGATATTTTCGATGAGCAGTTCTTC.

This clonotype came up many times. V gene TRBV5-1 combines with J gene TRBJ1-2; TRBD1 matches at 7 bases. CDR3 size: 14 residues. The V gene end was trimmed by 4 bases and the J gene end by 3 bases; junction bases not matched to a gene: 6. The germline V gene encodes CDR1 SGHRS and CDR2 YFSETQ. CDR3 amino acids: CASSVGGGDYGYTF. CDR3 in DNA: TGCGCCAGCAGCGTTGGAGGGGGCGACTATGGCTACACCTTC.

J is TRBJ1-5 and V is TRBV5-1; D is undetermined. Trimming took 4 bases from V and 7 from J, leaving 12 bases between them. The CDR3 has 13 residues. CDR1 and CDR2 from the germline V gene are SGHRS and YFSETQ. CDR3 DNA sequence: TGCGCCAGCAGCGGCGGGGAGGGCCAGCCCCAGCATTTT. This sequence encodes CASSGGEGQPQHF.

This clonotype was seen repeatedly, ten times or more. One junction end does not reproduce the germline sequence, and a read error may be involved. The chain couples TRBV20-1 to TRBJ2-3, with 9 bases fitting TRBD1. This CDR3 is 14 amino acids long. Germline V CDR1 and CDR2: DFQATT, SNEGSKA (reference sequence). This CDR3 reads CSARDHRVGQGPHF. CDR3 in DNA: TGCAGTGCTAGAGATCATAGGGTGGGACAGGGCCCACATTTT.

This clonotype was counted ten times or more. The chain links TRBV5-4 to TRBJ2-7; D possibly corresponds to TRBD1 (5 bases). Trimming took off 4 bases at V and 2 bases at J, with 13 bases between the two ends. Germline CDR1 reads SGHNT; CDR2 reads YYREEE (reference sequence). There are 14 residues in the CDR3. The CDR3 region has the DNA TGTGCCAGCAGCGACAGTCTAAGTGCCTACGAGCAGTACTTC. Its protein is CASSDSLSAYEQYF.

This clonotype has ten or more counts. This chain uses TRBV20-1 with TRBJ2-7; 7 nucleotides agree with TRBD1. The germline CDR1 and CDR2 sequences are DFQATT and SNEGSKA (reference sequence). This CDR3 has 12 amino acids. After removal of 5 bases from V and 5 bases from J, the junction contained 6 bases not matched to a gene. CDR3 amino acids: CSAHTGVDEQYF. In nucleotides, the CDR3 is TGCAGTGCTCACACAGGGGTAGACGAGCAGTACTTC.

This chain links TRBV11-2 with TRBJ2-3, with 9 positions matching TRBD2. V lost 3 bases and J lost 2; bases outside the gene matches: 6. CDR1 SGHAT and CDR2 FQNNGV come from the germline V gene. The CDR3 contains 16 residues. The CDR3 here is CASSFKIAGVTDTQYF. The CDR3 DNA sequence: TGTGCCAGCAGCTTTAAGATAGCGGGAGTCACAGATACGCAGTATTTT.

This clonotype has a count of ten or more. The J gene is TRBJ2-5, the V gene TRBV7-3, with 11 bases fitting TRBD1. Looked up from germline, CDR1 is SGHTA and CDR2 is FQGTGA. This CDR3 has 15 amino acids. Trimming at V came to 4 bases and at J to 5 bases, leaving 6 bases not matched to a gene. In nucleotides, the CDR3 is TGTGCCAGCAGCTCCGGGACAGGGGGAACTGAGACCCAGTACTTC. Residues: CASSSGTGGTETQYF.

This clonotype appeared a single time. The chain is built from TRBV12-3 or TRBV12-4 and TRBJ2-7, with unresolved D. The CDR3 loop spans 14 amino acids. The ends were cut back, 6 bases at V and 6 bases at J, with 18 bases in the middle. CDR3 region: CASSLEPFPSEQYF. DNA of the CDR3: TGTGCCAGCAGCCTCGAACCCTTTCCCTCCGAGCAGTACTTC.

This clonotype was seen many times. V is TRBV3-1 and J is TRBJ2-1; 12 positions match TRBD2. V lost 5 bases, J lost 8 bases, and 7 bases stayed unmatched. CDR1 is LGHDT and CDR2 is YNNKEL in the germline V gene (reference sequence). This CDR3 comprises 15 residues. The CDR3 sequence is CASSSRLAGGYEQFF. CDR3 coding DNA: TGTGCCAGCAGCTCCCGGCTAGCGGGAGGGTATGAGCAGTTCTTC.

The rearrangement joins TRBV28 to TRBJ1-1; D remains ambiguous. The germline gives CDR1 MDHEN, CDR2 SYDVKM. V was shortened by 5 bases and J by 1 base, with 11 bases between the two germline ends. The CDR3 runs to 14 residues. CDR3 sequence: CASSPPGRNTEAFF. In DNA, the CDR3 is TGTGCCAGCAGTCCCCCCGGGAGGAACACTGAAGCTTTCTTT.

The chain links TRBV18 to TRBJ2-7; D unresolved. There are 14 residues in the CDR3. The germline gives CDR1 KGHSH, CDR2 LQKENI. Trimming cost V 3 bases and J 8 bases, with 17 bases left between them. CDR3 in DNA: TGTGCCAGCTCACCGAAGGACGGAGTCGCTAAGCAGTACTTC. It codes for CASSPKDGVAKQYF.

Only a few counts were recorded for this clonotype. The chain uses TRBV5-1 and TRBJ2-5; D ambiguous. Per germline, CDR1 SGHRS and CDR2 YFSETQ. This CDR3 is 12 amino acids long. V was pared by 2 bases and J by 0 bases, with 2 bases between. CDR3 sequence: CASSFDQETQYF. DNA of the CDR3: TGCGCCAGCAGCTTTGACCAAGAGACCCAGTACTTC.

This clonotype is deemed medium-sized. The chain combines TRBV5-5 with TRBJ2-1, with D possibly matching TRBD2 (7 bases). V was shortened by 2 bases and J by 0 bases, with 15 bases between the two germline ends. The CDR3 spans 17 residues. Per germline, CDR1 SGHKS and CDR2 YYEKEE (reference sequence). The CDR3 sequence: CASSFGGGWSSYNEQFF. The CDR3 DNA reads as TGTGCCAGCAGCTTTGGCGGGGGCTGGAGCTCCTACAATGAGCAGTTCTTC.

This clonotype turned up a few times. V usage is TRBV7-9 and J usage is TRBJ2-2; D might be TRBD2 (5 bases). Germline V gene sequence: CDR1 SEHNR, CDR2 FQNEAQ (reference sequence). V was clipped by 0 bases and J by 7 bases, with 12 bases between them. The CDR3 is 15 residues long. The CDR3 coding sequence is TGTGCCAGCAGCTTAGCGGCCGGGGTCAACGGGGAGCTGTTTTTT. This translates into CASSLAAGVNGELFF.

This clonotype has a count of ten or more. CDR3 sequence reads: CASGSSPGTSGNNEQFF. The CDR3 DNA follows: TGTGCTAGTGGTTCCTCGCCCGGGACTAGCGGGAACAATGAGCAGTTCTTC. J is TRBJ2-1 and V is TRBV12-5; TRBD2 matches 13 bases. Germline CDR1 and CDR2: LGHNT and FRNRAP. CDR3 length: 17 amino acids. V shed 4 bases and J 5 bases; nucleotides not matched to a gene: 8.

This clonotype has at least ten counts. This chain uses TRBV2 with TRBJ2-3; TRBD1 or TRBD2 may be the D gene (5 bases each). From germline, CDR1 is SNHLY and CDR2 FYNNEI. This CDR3 spans 14 amino acids. V was shortened by 5 bases and J by 1 base, with 10 bases between the two germline ends. The CDR3 protein is CASSRDGGTDTQYF. CDR3 nucleotide sequence: TGTGCCAGCAGTCGGGACGGAGGCACAGATACGCAGTATTTT.

The table lists this clonotype with a few counts. This CDR3 reads CASSSDFGNSPLHF. In DNA form, the CDR3 reads TGTGCCAGCAGTTCCGACTTCGGTAATTCACCCCTCCACTTT. The chain recombines TRBV27 with TRBJ1-6, with no clear D. Germline V gene data show CDR1 as MNHEY and CDR2 as SMNVEV (reference sequence). The CDR3 is 14 amino acids. Deletions cut 4 bases from V and 6 bases from J, with 10 bases between.

The chain carries TRBV30 and TRBJ2-3; 8 nucleotides agree with TRBD1. The CDR3 contains 16 residues. In germline, CDR1 is GTSNPN, CDR2 SVGIG (reference sequence). V gave up 3 bases and J gave up 8 bases; unmatched junction bases: 16. The CDR3 is CAWSESTGVHDRTQYF. In DNA form, the CDR3 reads TGTGCCTGGAGCGAATCGACAGGGGTCCATGATCGTACGCAGTATTTT.